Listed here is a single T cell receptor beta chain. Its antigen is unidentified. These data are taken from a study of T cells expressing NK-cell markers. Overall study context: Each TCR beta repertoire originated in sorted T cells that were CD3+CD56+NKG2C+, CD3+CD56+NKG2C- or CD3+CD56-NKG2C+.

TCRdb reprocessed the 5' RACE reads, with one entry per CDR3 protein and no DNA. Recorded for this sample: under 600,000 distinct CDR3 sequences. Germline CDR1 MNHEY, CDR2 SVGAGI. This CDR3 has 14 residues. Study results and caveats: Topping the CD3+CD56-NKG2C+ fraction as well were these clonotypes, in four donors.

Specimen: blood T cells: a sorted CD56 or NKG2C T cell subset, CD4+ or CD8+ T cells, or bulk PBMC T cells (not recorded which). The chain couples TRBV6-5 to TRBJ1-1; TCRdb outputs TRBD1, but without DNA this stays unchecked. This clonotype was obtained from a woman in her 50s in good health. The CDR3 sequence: CASSYWGLNTEAFF.